This T cell receptor beta chain was retrieved from a study of radiation and T cells in renal cell carcinoma. Overall study context: Nephrectomy followed 15 Gy stereotactic body radiation by 4 weeks.

V lost 0 bases and J lost 3, with 9 bases in between. CDR1 is LGHNA and CDR2 is YSLEER in the germline V gene. This CDR3 contains 14 residues. The assay was immunoSEQ multiplex PCR, and TCRdb's table has in-frame clones only and misses some. There are 130,000 or so clones in the sample; roughly 83% occur only once, and approximately 20% lies in the top ten. As regards this clone: Its matching antigen is unknown.

Study findings and constraints: Top tumor clonotypes rose in blood 2 weeks post-radiation, then contracted.

Time point of the sample: baseline pretreatment blood. The treatment: 15 Gy SBRT to primary tumor, nephrectomy 4 weeks later. After SBRT, blood was collected at 2 and 4 weeks, plus baseline. The tumor was a clear cell renal cell carcinoma. The sequencing used blood, collected from a patient whose treatment included radiotherapy and nephrectomy. The chain is built from TRBV4-3 and TRBJ2-7; D is uncertain. The clonotype originates from a woman aged 50 to 60 with renal cell carcinoma. The CDR3 bases are TGCGCCAGCAGCCAAGACGCGAGAGACTACGAGCAGTACTTC. Its translation is CASSQDARDYEQYF.